The source of this T cell receptor (beta chain) is a study of T-cell reconstitution after alpha-beta-depleted transplantation in children. V lost 2 bases, J lost 3 bases, and 6 bases lay in between. Germline loops: CDR1 SGHRS, CDR2 YFSETQ. The CDR3 spans 12 residues. During its preparation, the TCRbeta library received unique molecular identifiers. MiXCR, run by TCRdb on the PCR reads, gives a single entry per CDR3 protein. The data contain hundreds of thousands of distinct CDR3 sequences, approximately 29% of them singletons. This clonotype was seen many times. This specimen consisted of PBMCs from the stem cell graft donor, obtained from the stem cell graft. The rearrangement joins TRBV5-1 to TRBJ2-7; maybe TRBD2 (5 bases). This TCR was recovered from a human donor who donated a stem cell graft to a child with aplastic anemia. The CDR3 region has the DNA TGCGCCAGCAGCTTACGGGGCTACGAGCAGTACGTC. Translation: CASSLRGYEQYV.